This TCR beta chain was sequenced in a study of vaccination and CD4 T cells after COVID-19. CDR3 size: 11 residues. In germline, CDR1 is DFQATT, CDR2 SNEGSKA (reference sequence). The germline V and J ends were trimmed by 4 bases and 6 bases, with 9 bases remaining between them. With the Oncomine TCR Beta short-read assay, DNA from cultured CD4+ T cells was sequenced. The authors extracted genomic DNA from cultured CD4+ T cells. TCRdb re-called the PCR reads through MiXCR, storing one row per CDR3 protein. The table has approximately 19,000 distinct CDR3 sequences, around 60% seen once. This sample's treatment: roughly ten-day PBMC culture with coronavirus spike peptide pools or control peptides (ViraFEST assay). TCR sequencing followed the expansion of antigen-specific T cells with peptide pools in ViraFEST. Worth noting for this clonotype: Its specificity is not known.

This chain connects TRBV20-1 to TRBJ1-2; D gene uncertain. Sequencing input: CD4+ T cells from blood, cultured in vitro. The clonotype originates from a human donor who had recovered from COVID-19. The CDR3 DNA follows: TGCAGTGCTACTCACTCGAATGGCTACACCTTC. Its protein product is CSATHSNGYTF.